These 26 T cell receptor beta chains originate from one sample sequenced in a study of blood T cells in healthy people across ages. The use of a sample-barcoded 5' primer and a J-beta primer mix characterized a second PCR of roughly 6 to 11 cycles. Via MiXCR, TCRdb re-called the 5' RACE reads, giving one row per CDR3 protein. The sample has approximately 1.5 million distinct CDR3 sequences, 40% to 45% seen once. The sequenced sample was blood. Receptors originate from a young woman in good health.

This clonotype was counted at least ten times. V and J are TRBV7-2 and TRBJ2-6; D is unclear. V lost 1 base to trimming and J lost 0 bases, with 4 bases between them. Germline V gene sequence: CDR1 SGHTA, CDR2 FQGNSA. The CDR3 covers 15 residues. The CDR3 sequence is CASSLGLSGANVLTF. CDR3 DNA sequence: TGTGCCAGCAGCTTAGGACTCTCTGGGGCCAACGTCCTGACTTTC. Full variable domain (remainder filled in from reference TRBV7-2 and TRBJ2-6): GAGVSQSPSNKVTEKGKDVELRCDPISGHTALYWYRQSLGQGLEFLIYFQGNSAPDKSGLPSDRFSAERTGGSVSTLTIQRTQQEDSAVYLCASSLGLSGANVLTFGAGSRLTVL.

V gene TRBV7-8 combines with J gene TRBJ1-2; 8 bases are a match to TRBD1. The CDR3 has 15 residues. J gave up 11 bases and V 4 bases, and 15 bases lay outside the gene matches. Germline V lookup: CDR1 SGHVS, CDR2 FQNEAQ. This CDR3 reads CASSSTTGGATGYTF. The CDR3 nucleotides read TGTGCCAGCAGCTCCACCACAGGGGGAGCGACGGGGTACACCTTC.

CDR3 residues: CASSSGGQGEQFF. Written as DNA, the CDR3 is TGTGCCAGCAGCTCCGGAGGTCAGGGGGAGCAGTTCTTC. V usage is TRBV9 and J usage is TRBJ2-1; D is perhaps TRBD1 (6 bases). CDR3 size: 13 residues. Looked up from germline, CDR1 is SGDLS and CDR2 is YYNGEE. Between the trimmed V and J ends, which lost 4 bases and 10 bases, there was a span of 15 bases.

This chain links TRBV4-3 with TRBJ2-1; D possibly corresponds to TRBD2 (5 bases). Per germline, CDR1 LGHNA and CDR2 YSLEER. The V and J ends lost 1 base and 0 bases respectively, with 16 bases between them. The CDR3 totals 18 residues. CDR3 nucleotide sequence: TGCGCCAGCAGCCAAGGTGGACTCCTGCTCAGCTCCTACAATGAGCAGTTCTTC. It yields the protein CASSQGGLLLSSYNEQFF.

The rearrangement links TRBV12-3 or TRBV12-4 to TRBJ2-3, with TRBD1 matching 7 bases. V was pared by 8 bases and J by 4 bases, with 6 bases of the junction left unmatched. The CDR3 length is 13 residues. The CDR3 spells CASVQGIADTQYF. CDR3 bases: TGTGCCAGCGTACAGGGGATAGCAGATACGCAGTATTTT.

This clonotype was detected a few times. The J gene is TRBJ2-5, the V gene TRBV7-9; D tentatively fits TRBD1 or TRBD2 (5 bases each). Germline-derived CDR1 and CDR2 are SEHNR and FQNEAQ (reference sequence). CDR3 length: 15 amino acids. Trimming shortened V by 3 bases and J by 2 bases, and 13 bases separated the two germline ends. CDR3 amino acids: CASSLTGTGQETQYF. CDR3 DNA sequence: TGTGCCAGCAGCTTGACCGGGACGGGACAAGAGACCCAGTACTTC.

This clonotype was counted ten times or more. This rearrangement joins TRBV2 to TRBJ2-5; D ambiguous. Per the germline V gene, CDR1 is SNHLY and CDR2 is FYNNEI. Trimming shortened V by 3 bases and J by 11 bases, and 16 bases separated the two germline ends. The CDR3 runs 13 residues. DNA of the CDR3: TGTGCCAGCAGTGAGGCGCGGAGCGTCGCGCAGTACTTC. Encoded protein: CASSEARSVAQYF.

There are a few counts of this clonotype. The V and J genes are TRBV4-1 and TRBJ1-2; 8 bases map to TRBD1. V dropped 2 bases and J dropped 4; count of bases not matched to a gene: 12. CDR3 length equals 17 residues. Germline values: CDR1 MGHRA, CDR2 YSYEKL. The CDR3 nucleotides are TGCGCCAGCAGCCAACCTACCCGAGGACAGGGCGGCTATGGCTACACCTTC. Amino acids: CASSQPTRGQGGYGYTF.

The J gene is TRBJ2-7, the V gene TRBV7-2, with D unresolved. The assigned J gene may be wrong: the sequence end matches TRBJ2-4 better. The CDR3 consists of 13 residues. Germline values: CDR1 SGHTA, CDR2 FQGNSA. CDR3 residues: CASSLAREDIQYF. The CDR3 DNA is TGTGCCAGCAGCTTAGCCCGCGAGGACATTCAGTACTTC.

The chain recombines TRBV20-1 with TRBJ2-2; D is unclear. The V and J ends lost 3 bases and 5 bases respectively, with 13 bases between them. Germline V lookup: CDR1 DFQATT, CDR2 SNEGSKA (reference sequence). The CDR3 has 14 amino acids. CDR3 sequence: CSASSRGLTGELFF. Here the CDR3 DNA reads TGCAGTGCTAGTTCACGAGGCTTAACCGGGGAGCTGTTTTTT.

The genes are TRBV12-3 or TRBV12-4 and TRBJ2-7; D gene uncertain. The DNA end is more similar to TRBJ2-5, so the J call may be wrong. The CDR3 totals 14 residues. The chain's CDR3 is CASSYPNIKETQYF. CDR3 nucleotide sequence: TGTGCCAGCAGCTATCCGAATATAAAAGAGACCCAGTACTTC.

The chain joins TRBV29-1 to TRBJ1-2; TRBD1 might be the D (5 bases). V gave up 3 bases and J gave up 8 bases, with 10 bases separating them. CDR3 length: 11 amino acids. Germline-derived CDR1 and CDR2 are SQVTM and ANQGSEA. CDR3 amino acids: CSVDDSGGYTF. CDR3 sequence (DNA): TGCAGCGTTGATGACAGTGGAGGCTACACCTTC.

This clonotype occurred once. The chain has TRBV12-3 or TRBV12-4 and TRBJ1-2; TRBD1 aligns across 7 bases. The V gene end was trimmed by 5 bases and the J gene end by 4 bases; junction bases not matched to a gene: 10. The CDR3 runs 15 residues. CDR3 DNA sequence: TGTGCCAGCAGTGCTACAGGGGAGAGAAGCTATGGCTACACCTTC. Its protein is CASSATGERSYGYTF.

Concerning this clonotype itself: One end of the junction does not line up with germline, which may come from a read error. The V call is TRBV12-3 or TRBV12-4, the J call TRBJ2-1; D is undetermined. The CDR3 is 14 residues long. CDR3 coding DNA: TGTGCCAGCAGCTCCGCGTTAGGGTACAATGTGCAGTTCTTC. Residues: CASSSALGYNVQFF.

J is TRBJ1-1 and V is TRBV7-9, with TRBD1 matching over 9 bases. The V and J ends lost 5 bases and 1 base, in that order; junction bases with no gene match: 8. CDR3 length: 16 amino acids. Per germline, CDR1 SEHNR and CDR2 FQNEAQ (reference sequence). Written as DNA, the CDR3 is TGTGCCAGCAGCGGAGGGACAGGGTTAAGGAACACTGAAGCTTTCTTT. Protein sequence: CASSGGTGLRNTEAFF.

CDR3 sequence reads: CSVEEYTGKDDGYTF. CDR3 DNA: TGCAGCGTTGAAGAGTACACAGGGAAGGATGATGGCTACACCTTC. The V gene is TRBV29-1, the J gene TRBJ1-2; TRBD1 might be the D (6 bases). The CDR3 spans 15 residues. CDR1 and CDR2 from the germline V gene are SQVTM and ANQGSEA. V lost 0 bases and J lost 6, with 17 bases in between.

The V and J genes are TRBV29-1 and TRBJ2-5; 11 nucleotides line up with TRBD2. Trimming at V came to 4 bases and at J to 1 base, leaving 8 bases not matched to a gene. Germline V gives CDR1 SQVTM, CDR2 ANQGSEA. This CDR3 region has 16 residues. DNA of the CDR3: TGCAGCGTTGCCTTCTCGACTAGCGGGGCCCAAGAGACCCAGTACTTC. Translating it yields CSVAFSTSGAQETQYF. The whole variable domain, filled in from reference TRBV29-1 and TRBJ2-5, reads SAVISQKPSRDICQRGTSLTIQCQVDSQVTMMFWYRQQPGQSLTLIATANQGSEATYESGFVIDKFPISRPNLTFSTLTVSNMSPEDSSIYLCSVAFSTSGAQETQYFGPGTRLLVL.

This chain links TRBV11-2 with TRBJ1-5; D unresolved. The V end was cut by 4 bases, the J end by 5 bases, with 9 bases between. Germline V CDR1 and CDR2: SGHAT, FQNNGV. The CDR3 extends over 13 amino acids. The CDR3 nucleotides are TGTGCCAGCAGCTCAAATCTCGATCAGCCCCAGCATTTT. This translates into CASSSNLDQPQHF.

The table lists this clonotype with a few counts. The chain couples TRBV14 to TRBJ1-2, with a tentative D call TRBD1 (5 bases). The ends were cut back, 2 bases at V and 1 base at J, with 14 bases in the middle. CDR3 length equals 16 residues. Germline V gene lookup returns CDR1 SGHDN and CDR2 FVKESK. CDR3 loop: CASSQIAGEINYGYTF. The CDR3 region has the DNA TGTGCCAGCAGCCAAATTGCGGGGGAAATTAACTATGGCTACACCTTC.

A word on this clonotype: The junction does not match germline at one end; this may be a read error. The chain recombines TRBV6-5 with TRBJ1-1; TRBD1 matches 7 bases. Per the germline V gene, CDR1 is MNHEY and CDR2 is SVGAGI. The CDR3 totals 15 residues. The CDR3 region is CASTTTGRGNTEAFF. The DNA for the CDR3 is TGCGCCAGCACCACGACAGGGAGGGGGAACACTGAAGCTTTCTTT.

The gene calls are TRBV29-1 and TRBJ1-1, with TRBD1 matching 9 bases. The germline V gene has CDR1 SQVTM and CDR2 ANQGSEA. The CDR3 runs to 13 residues. Germline trimming cut 7 bases from V and 3 bases from J; bases unmatched to any gene: 6. The CDR3 DNA follows: TGCAGCGCCGGACAGGGGCGCGACACTGAAGCTTTCTTT. Encoded protein: CSAGQGRDTEAFF.

The chain links TRBV6-5 to TRBJ2-3; a possible D gene is TRBD2 (6 bases). From germline, CDR1 is MNHEY and CDR2 SVGAGI. V lost 0 bases and J 0 bases, leaving 10 bases between the germline ends. The CDR3 covers 16 residues. The CDR3 DNA reads as TGTGCCAGCAGTTACTCGTTGCGGGGTAGCACAGATACGCAGTATTTT. This gives the protein CASSYSLRGSTDTQYF.

CDR3 coding DNA: TGTGCCAGCAGTGATCCGGGGGACAGCATGAACACTGAAGCTTTCTTT. Translated, it gives CASSDPGDSMNTEAFF. This chain connects TRBV6-2 or TRBV6-3 to TRBJ1-1; 7 positions match TRBD1. Trimming removed 5 bases from V and 0 bases from J; junction bases left unmatched: 9. The CDR3 totals 16 residues. Germline V CDR1 and CDR2: MNHEY, SVGEGT.

The chain uses TRBV7-3 and TRBJ2-3; D is undetermined. The CDR3 sequence is 16 residues long. Germline values: CDR1 SGHTA, CDR2 FQGTGA. V was trimmed by 2 bases and J by 3 bases, leaving 15 bases between them. The CDR3 spells CASSLLLGSWTDTQYF. The CDR3 region has the DNA TGTGCCAGCAGCTTACTCCTGGGGTCGTGGACAGATACGCAGTATTTT.

The chain is built from TRBV20-1 and TRBJ2-1; 11 bases fit TRBD2. This CDR3 comprises 15 residues. V shed 2 bases and J 2 bases; nucleotides not matched to a gene: 2. The V gene's germline CDR1 is DFQATT and CDR2 SNEGSKA (reference sequence). CDR3: CSARRTSGPYNEQFF. The CDR3 nucleotides read TGCAGTGCTAGAAGGACTAGCGGGCCCTACAATGAGCAGTTCTTC.

This clonotype was observed once. V gene TRBV27 combines with J gene TRBJ1-1; 7 positions match TRBD1. The V segment lost 7 bases and the J segment 1 base; nucleotides outside the gene matches: 9. CDR1 and CDR2 from the germline V gene are MNHEY and SMNVEV (reference sequence). The CDR3 runs 15 residues. CDR3 sequence reads: CASTPSGTANTEAFF. As DNA, the CDR3 is TGTGCCAGCACCCCTTCCGGGACAGCGAACACTGAAGCTTTCTTT.